Shown below are 27 T cell receptor beta chains from a single sample sequenced in a study of tumor-infiltrating lymphocytes in primary liver carcinoma. Using a constant-region primer together with ProtoScript II reverse transcriptase, TCR beta cDNA was made from approximately 500 ng of total RNA. Amplification in three nested multiplex PCR rounds with slightly modified ARM-PCR gave rise to TCR beta libraries. TRBV1-TRBV30 forward and Cbeta reverse primers drove the first two roughly 10-cycle rounds. TCRdb ran MiXCR on the multiplex PCR reads and lists one entry per CDR3 protein. The sample yields 95,000 to 100,000 distinct CDR3 sequences, 55% to 80% seen once. From roughly 21-30 mg of unsorted bulk tissue, DNA and RNA were co-extracted together. Sequenced: liver tumor tissue from sampling region 2. Subset specified: tumor region T2, inferior pole. The receptors were sampled from a woman aged 55-75 years with primary liver carcinoma and hepatitis B virus infection.

With regard to this clonotype: The conserved phenylalanine or tryptophan normally closing the CDR3 is absent here, so this likely arose from a read error. The V call is TRBV29-1, the J call TRBJ2-3; D is uncertain. The V end lost 7 bases, the J end lost 4 bases, and 27 bases lay between the germline ends. Germline V gene data show CDR1 as SQVTM and CDR2 as ANQGSEA. This CDR3 has 17 residues. Here the CDR3 DNA reads TGCAGCGCTGGGCAAATCCCGGACGGAAGCCTTGCAGATACGCAGTATTTG. It is translated as CSAGQIPDGSLADTQYL.

In regard to this clonotype: Its ends do not fully match the called genes, so a read error is possible. The J gene is TRBJ2-1, the V gene TRBV12-3 or TRBV12-4, with D possibly matching TRBD1 (6 bases). This CDR3 has 17 amino acids. The CDR3 sequence is CANSSNRGRGTYNEQFF. CDR3 DNA: TGTGCCAACAGTTCCAATAGGGGGAGAGGGACCTACAATGAGCAGTTCTTC.

A word on this clonotype: This clone may be a read error of a much larger clone one base away. The chain links TRBV28 to TRBJ1-1; 7 nucleotides agree with TRBD1. Germline CDR1 reads MDHEN; CDR2 reads SYDVKM. This CDR3 spans 13 amino acids. The chain's CDR3 is CSSKTGVDVEAFF. The CDR3 DNA reads as TGTTCCAGCAAAACAGGGGTCGATGTCGAAGCTTTCTTT.

This clonotype was detected ten times or more. The chain is built from TRBV12-3 or TRBV12-4 and TRBJ1-2; the D is unclear. V gave up 2 bases and J gave up 8 bases, with 18 bases separating them. The CDR3 is 15 residues long. The CDR3 reads CASSLPPGNSQGYTF. CDR3 sequence (DNA): TGTGCCAGCAGTTTACCCCCTGGCAACAGTCAGGGCTACACCTTC.

On this clonotype: One end of the junction is discordant with germline, which a read error may explain. The rearrangement joins TRBV4-1 to TRBJ1-3; D is perhaps TRBD1 (6 bases). CDR1 MGHRA and CDR2 YSYEKL come from the germline V gene. This CDR3 comprises 14 residues. The CDR3, as DNA: TGCGCCAACAGCCAACAGGGTTCCGGAAACACCATATATTTT. Translating gives CANSQQGSGNTIYF.

The rearrangement links TRBV28 to TRBJ2-1; 7 positions agree with TRBD2. The length of the CDR3 is 15 residues. With V trimmed by 3 bases and J by 4 bases, 6 bases remained unmatched. Germline lookup yields CDR1 MDHEN and CDR2 SYDVKM. The CDR3 region is CASSFQAGNYNEQFF. DNA of the CDR3: TGTGCCAGCAGTTTTCAAGCGGGGAATTACAATGAGCAGTTCTTC.

Notes on this clonotype: A read error may account for a junction end that differs from germline. The J gene is TRBJ2-7, the V gene TRBV6-2 or TRBV6-3; no clear D gene. Germline CDR1 is MNHEY and CDR2 is SVGEGT. This CDR3 comprises 15 residues. CDR3 sequence: CAGSDPLSRSYEQYF. CDR3 DNA: TGTGCCGGCAGTGACCCTTTATCGCGATCGTACGAACAGTACTTC.

This clonotype was detected many times. The CDR3, as DNA: TGTGCCAGCAGCCCCAACGACAGGGCGACTACGCAGTATTTT. Its protein is CASSPNDRATTQYF. This chain uses TRBV28 with TRBJ2-3; 7 bases line up with TRBD1. The J segment lost 8 bases and the V segment lost 6 bases, leaving 11 bases of the junction unmatched. Germline V gene sequence: CDR1 MDHEN, CDR2 SYDVKM. This CDR3 is built from 14 residues.

As to this clonotype: A read error may account for a junction end that differs from germline. The genes are TRBV19 and TRBJ1-2; D is possibly TRBD1 (6 bases). The V gene's germline CDR1 is LNHDA and CDR2 SQIVND (reference sequence). The CDR3 sequence is 15 residues long. CDR3 region: CVSSLLGASNYGYTF. Written as DNA, the CDR3 is TGTGTCAGTAGTTTATTGGGGGCGTCGAACTATGGCTACACCTTC. The full variable domain, with the rest looked up from reference TRBV19 and TRBJ1-2, is DGGITQSPKYLFRKEGQNVTLSCEQNLNHDAMYWYRQDPGQGLRLIYYSQIVNDFQKGDIAEGYSVSREKKESFPLTVTSAQKNPTAFYLCVSSLLGASNYGYTFGSGTRLTVV.

V and J are TRBV11-2 and TRBJ1-6; D call uncertain. Germline lookup yields CDR1 SGHAT and CDR2 FQNNGV. V shed 0 bases and J shed 7 bases, with 10 bases lying between them. The CDR3 totals 15 residues. The CDR3 sequence: CASSLDPLANSPLHF. The CDR3 coding sequence is TGTGCCAGCAGCTTAGACCCTTTGGCCAATTCACCCCTCCACTTT. Full variable domain (remainder filled in from reference TRBV11-2 and TRBJ1-6): EAGVAQSPRYKIIEKRQSVAFWCNPISGHATLYWYQQILGQGPKLLIQFQNNGVVDDSQLPKDRFSAERLKGVDSTLKIQPAKLEDSAVYLCASSLDPLANSPLHFGNGTRLTVT.

Points on this clonotype: Because it lacks the conserved phenylalanine or tryptophan at the end, this CDR3 is likely a read error. The rearrangement links TRBV6-5 to TRBJ2-5; possible D gene TRBD1, 5 bases. Trimming removed 7 bases from V and 1 base from J, with 13 bases in between. Germline V gene data show CDR1 as MNHEY and CDR2 as SVGAGI. The CDR3 totals 14 residues. The CDR3 protein is CASKRRQSQETQYL. The CDR3 coding sequence is TGTGCCAGCAAGAGACGACAGTCCCAAGAGACCCAGTACTTA.

This clonotype has just one count. At one end, the junction sequence differs from germline, possibly due to a read error. V usage is TRBV29-1 and J usage is TRBJ1-1; 7 nucleotides line up with TRBD1. The CDR3 spans 14 residues. Germline lookup yields CDR1 SQVTM and CDR2 ANQGSEA. CDR3 loop: CSLVRGQLNTEVFF. For the CDR3, the DNA is TGCAGCCTTGTGAGGGGGCAGCTGAACACTGAAGTTTTCTTT.

As to this clonotype: A much bigger clone sits one base away, suggesting this may be a read error. This rearrangement joins TRBV12-3 or TRBV12-4 to TRBJ2-7; 7 nucleotides agree with TRBD2. The length of the CDR3 is 14 residues. J was trimmed by 4 bases and V by 11 bases; bases with no gene match: 14. CDR3 sequence reads: CAGTEGLSQYEQYF. The CDR3 nucleotides read TGTGCCGGCACCGAGGGACTATCTCAATACGAGCAGTACTTC.

As for this clonotype: The junction does not match germline at one end; this may be a read error. V and J are TRBV12-3 or TRBV12-4 and TRBJ2-3; D is ambiguous. There are 14 residues in the CDR3. The CDR3 DNA sequence: TGTGTCAGCAGTTTTTGGTCCTTATCATATACGCAGTATTTT. Translated, it gives CVSSFWSLSYTQYF.

This chain joins TRBV5-1 and TRBJ1-4; no firm D call. The V gene's germline CDR1 is SGHRS and CDR2 YFSETQ. The CDR3 contains 14 residues. V lost 4 bases to trimming and J lost 4 bases, with 11 bases between them. The DNA for the CDR3 is TGCGCCAGCAGCGCCGGCTGTCTTAATGAAAAACTGTTTTTT. Its translation: CASSAGCLNEKLFF.

As concerns this clonotype: This CDR3 fails to terminate in the conserved phenylalanine or tryptophan, so it likely reflects a read error. V usage is TRBV29-1 and J usage is TRBJ2-5; TRBD1 matches 7 bases. The CDR3 runs 15 residues. Germline lookup yields CDR1 SQVTM and CDR2 ANQGSEA. The CDR3 sequence: CSVEGATGDQETQYL. The CDR3 bases are TGCAGCGTTGAAGGGGCTACAGGGGATCAAGAGACTCAGTACTTA.

A note on this clonotype: This clone may be a read error of a much larger clone one base away. The chain uses TRBV5-1 and TRBJ2-2; maybe TRBD2 (6 bases). The V gene's germline CDR1 is SGHRS and CDR2 YFSETQ. The CDR3 has 16 residues. The CDR3 DNA reads as TGCGTCAGCAGCTTGCCGGGAGTTACGAACACCGGGGAGCTGTTTTTT. This codes for CVSSLPGVTNTGELFF.

Regarding this clonotype: One end of the junction does not line up with germline, which may come from a read error. This chain connects TRBV24-1 to TRBJ2-1; 8 bases fit TRBD2. This CDR3 is 14 amino acids long. Germline assignment: CDR1 KGHDR and CDR2 SFDVKD. The CDR3 DNA follows: TGTACCACCAGTGATCGGACTAGCCCCCATGAGCAGTTCTTC. Residues: CTTSDRTSPHEQFF.

Comments on this clonotype: Just one base apart from a much larger clone, this may be a read error. CDR3 sequence: CGTSDSGGNSRYEQYF. CDR3 in DNA: TGTGGCACCAGTGATTCAGGCGGGAACAGTAGGTACGAGCAGTACTTC. The J gene is TRBJ2-7, the V gene TRBV24-1, with D possibly TRBD2 on 6 matching bases. The germline gives CDR1 KGHDR, CDR2 SFDVKD. The CDR3 covers 16 residues.

The J gene is TRBJ2-7, the V gene TRBV7-9, with TRBD1 identical over 8 bases. The CDR3 is 14 residues long. V lost 5 bases to trimming and J lost 2 bases; unmatched junction nucleotides: 5. The germline V gene has CDR1 SEHNR and CDR2 FQNEAQ (reference sequence). The CDR3 region has the DNA TGTGCCAGCAGCAGAGGACAGGGCCCCTACGAGCAGTACTTC. This gives the protein CASSRGQGPYEQYF.

On this clonotype: This may be a read error, as it is one base from a much larger clone. The genes are TRBV5-1 and TRBJ1-1, with a tentative D call TRBD1 (5 bases). There are 13 residues in the CDR3. Germline CDR1 reads SGHRS; CDR2 reads YFSETQ. V was pared by 6 bases and J by 5 bases, with 14 bases between. The CDR3 reads CASNDQQETEAFF. CDR3 DNA sequence: TGCGCCAGCAACGACCAACAGGAAACTGAAGCTTTCTTT.

In the case of this clonotype: One junction end disagrees with the germline gene, perhaps due to a read error. The DNA for the CDR3 is TGCGCCAGCGGCTCTCACTTGGGCGGGAGCTCCTACAAGCAGTACTTC. It yields the protein CASGSHLGGSSYKQYF. The chain has TRBV5-1 and TRBJ2-7; 7 bases match TRBD2. This CDR3 is built from 16 residues. Germline loops: CDR1 SGHRS, CDR2 YFSETQ.

The chain combines TRBV5-5 with TRBJ1-1; D gene uncertain. The CDR3 length is 13 residues. Germline V CDR1 and CDR2: SGHKS, YYEKEE (reference sequence). V was clipped by 5 bases and J by 2 bases, with 10 bases between them. CDR3 nucleotides: TGTGCCAGCAGTCAGGAGTTCAACACTGAAGCTTTCTTT. Protein: CASSQEFNTEAFF. The full variable domain, completed using reference TRBV5-5 and TRBJ1-1, is DAGVTQSPTHLIKTRGQQVTLRCSPISGHKSVSWYQQVLGQGPQFIFQYYEKEERGRGNFPDRFSARQFPNYSSELNVNALLLGDSALYLCASSQEFNTEAFFGQGTRLTVV.

On this clonotype itself: One end of the junction fails to match germline, which may point to a read error. In DNA, the CDR3 is TGTGCCAGCAGGGTAAGAGGTCTCAGCTCCTGCAATGAGCAGTTCTTC. Residues: CASRVRGLSSCNEQFF. J is TRBJ2-1 and V is TRBV28, with D unclear. Germline V lookup: CDR1 MDHEN, CDR2 SYDVKM. The CDR3 has 16 residues.

Concerning this clonotype itself: One junction end disagrees with the germline gene, perhaps due to a read error. V usage is TRBV5-8 and J usage is TRBJ2-5; D perhaps matches TRBD1 (6 bases). This CDR3 comprises 16 residues. CDR1 SGHTS and CDR2 YDEGEE come from the germline V gene. CDR3 nucleotide sequence: TGTGCCTGCAGCTTAGGCCTCGACAAGGGACAAGAGGCCCAGTACTTC. It translates to CACSLGLDKGQEAQYF.

This clonotype was counted between two and nine times. This chain uses TRBV28 with TRBJ2-7, with D hard to call. Germline-derived CDR1 and CDR2 are MDHEN and SYDVKM. The CDR3 has 13 amino acids. V lost 6 bases to trimming and J lost 0 bases, with 9 bases between them. In DNA form, the CDR3 reads TGTGCCAGCAGAGGACCCCACTCCTACGAGCAGTACTTC. Protein: CASRGPHSYEQYF.

Ten or more counts support this clonotype. This chain joins TRBV28 and TRBJ1-3; D is ambiguous. The CDR3 extends over 13 amino acids. Trimming stripped 5 bases from V and 0 bases from J, with 5 bases between. Germline V gene data show CDR1 as MDHEN and CDR2 as SYDVKM. The CDR3 coding sequence is TGTGCCAGCAGTCCCAGCTCTGGAAACACCATATATTTT. It codes for CASSPSSGNTIYF. The variable domain in full, with the rest retrieved from reference TRBV28 and TRBJ1-3, is DVKVTQSSRYLVKRTGEKVFLECVQDMDHENMFWYRQDPGLGLRLIYFSYDVKMKEKGDIPEGYSVSREKKERFSLILESASTNQTSMYLCASSPSSGNTIYFGEGSWLTVV.